The rows below give T cell receptor beta chains drawn from one sample of a study of blood T cell repertoires in COVID-19. Method: immunoSEQ multiplex PCR; TCRdb's copy keeps in-frame clones and lacks some. The table has tens of thousands of clones, around 77% seen once; the top ten hold about 15%. The source material was peripheral blood. The receptors shown here come from a man between 65 and 79 years old with active or convalescent COVID-19. The CDR3 runs from the conserved cysteine through the conserved F or W. The D gene is left open where the match is weak. Size is omitted from some rows. Given values are once, few, many or a class for expanded clones.

abundance,d_gene,v_gene,j_gene,CDR3aa,CDR3nt
few,TRBD1,TRBV29-1,TRBJ1-4,CSVASGQDNEKLFF,TGCAGCGTTGCAAGTGGACAGGATAATGAAAAACTGTTTTTT
once,-,TRBV20-1,TRBJ1-4,CSASPFGTSDEKLFF,TGCAGTGCTAGTCCTTTTGGGACAAGTGATGAAAAACTGTTTTTT
-,-,TRBV4-1,TRBJ1-6,CASSQEGHPYNSPLHF,TGCGCCAGCAGCCAAGAGGGACACCCGTATAATTCACCCCTCCACTTT
-,-,TRBV4-1,TRBJ1-3,CASGWGGSGNTIYF,TGCGCCAGCGGTTGGGGGGGCTCTGGAAACACCATATATTTT
-,-,TRBV9,TRBJ1-1,CASSPTKGLYGTDTEAFF,TGTGCCAGCAGCCCAACCAAGGGGCTATACGGAACAGACACTGAAGCTTTCTTT
-,-,TRBV2,TRBJ2-5,CASSVQETQYF,TGTGCCAGCAGCGTACAAGAGACCCAGTACTTC
-,-,TRBV29-1,TRBJ2-2,CSVDSGGAGELFF,TGCAGCGTTGACTCCGGAGGTGCCGGGGAGCTGTTTTTT
-,TRBD1,TRBV5-1,TRBJ1-2,CASRGQDLGGYTF,TGCGCCAGCAGGGGACAGGATCTGGGTGGCTACACCTTC
-,-,TRBV12-5,TRBJ2-2,CASGLGRQVPQGSGELFF,TGTGCTAGTGGTTTGGGGCGACAGGTCCCACAGGGTTCCGGGGAGCTGTTTTTT
-,-,TRBV30,TRBJ2-5,CAYWAVQETQYF,TGTGCCTACTGGGCCGTCCAAGAGACCCAGTACTTC
-,TRBD1,TRBV5-4,TRBJ1-6,CASSRQGVYNSPLHF,TGTGCCAGCAGCCGACAGGGGGTTTATAATTCACCCCTCCACTTT
-,TRBD1,TRBV7-9,TRBJ1-2,CASSHDYGGQPIYGYTF,TGTGCCAGCAGCCACGATTACGGGGGACAGCCTATCTATGGCTACACCTTC
-,TRBD1,TRBV30,TRBJ2-3,CAWSSTGGWGTQYF,TGTGCCTGGAGCAGTACAGGGGGTTGGGGTACGCAGTATTTT
-,-,TRBV28,TRBJ1-2,CASSLSQVTNYGYTF,TGTGCCAGCAGTTTATCTCAGGTCACTAACTATGGCTACACCTTC
-,TRBD1,TRBV30,TRBJ1-3,CAWQGDSWAGTIYF,TGTGCCTGGCAGGGGGACTCCTGGGCGGGCACCATATATTTT
-,TRBD2,TRBV3-1/TRBV3-2,TRBJ2-3,CASSRAGADTQYF,TGTGCCAGCAGCCGCGCGGGGGCAGATACGCAGTATTTT
-,-,TRBV5-1,TRBJ2-5,CASRGDAIRGQETQYF,TGCGCCAGCAGGGGGGACGCTATCAGGGGTCAAGAGACCCAGTACTTC
-,TRBD1,TRBV27,TRBJ1-2,CASSYTGAGGYTF,TGTGCCAGCAGTTACACAGGGGCGGGAGGCTACACCTTC
-,-,TRBV28,TRBJ1-5,CASSPPDSYQPQHF,TGTGCCAGCAGTCCACCTGACAGCTATCAGCCCCAGCATTTT
few,-,TRBV4-1,TRBJ2-3,CASSQDKDPGDTQYF,TGCGCCAGCAGCCAAGACAAAGACCCAGGAGATACGCAGTATTTT
-,-,TRBV30,TRBJ1-1,CAWSVRLGAFF,TGTGCCTGGAGTGTACGGCTAGGAGCTTTCTTT
-,TRBD2,TRBV5-1,TRBJ2-5,CASAFAGEYETQYF,TGCGCCAGCGCCTTCGCGGGGGAGTATGAGACCCAGTACTTC
-,-,TRBV4-2,TRBJ1-4,CASSHPGNNEKLFF,TGTGCCAGCAGCCACCCGGGAAATAATGAAAAACTGTTTTTT
-,-,TRBV25-1,TRBJ1-2,CASSEHREDYGYTF,TGTGCCAGCAGTGAACACAGGGAAGACTATGGCTACACCTTC
once,TRBD2,TRBV24-1,TRBJ2-7,CATSEGRGSYEQYF,TGTGCCACCAGTGAGGGGCGGGGGAGCTACGAGCAGTACTTC
few,-,TRBV18,TRBJ2-3,CASSLQTGTDTQYF,TGTGCCAGCTCACTACAAACAGGGACAGATACGCAGTATTTT
-,TRBD1,TRBV20-1,TRBJ1-2,CRDRANYGYTF,TGCAGGGACAGGGCTAACTATGGCTACACCTTC
-,-,TRBV11-3,TRBJ1-6,CASSLVAGAMDSPLHF,TGTGCCAGCAGCTTAGTGGCGGGGGCGATGGATTCACCCCTCCACTTT
-,-,TRBV28,TRBJ1-1,CASSFGGQTNTEAFF,TGTGCCAGCAGTTTCGGAGGTCAGACGAACACTGAAGCTTTCTTT
few,-,TRBV30,TRBJ2-7,CAWSVGYEQYF,TGTGCCTGGAGTGTCGGCTACGAGCAGTACTTC
once,-,TRBV27,TRBJ2-2,CASSFVWQGPNTGELFF,TGTGCCAGCAGTTTCGTCTGGCAGGGCCCTAACACCGGGGAGCTGTTTTTT
-,-,TRBV12-3/TRBV12-4,TRBJ1-1,CASSNQGGTEAFF,TGTGCCAGCAGTAACCAAGGGGGCACTGAAGCTTTCTTT
-,TRBD1,TRBV19,TRBJ1-5,CASSGGQGGNQPQHF,TGTGCCAGTAGTGGAGGACAGGGCGGCAATCAGCCCCAGCATTTT
few,-,TRBV11-2,TRBJ2-5,CASSLQQGRETQYF,TGTGCCAGCAGCTTACAACAGGGGAGGGAGACCCAGTACTTC
-,TRBD1,TRBV7-2,TRBJ1-4,CASSSGQPNEKLFF,TGTGCCAGCAGCTCGGGACAGCCTAATGAAAAACTGTTTTTT
-,-,TRBV30,TRBJ2-3,CAWSRGRTGDTQYF,TGTGCCTGGAGCAGGGGCAGAACAGGAGATACGCAGTATTTT
-,-,TRBV28,TRBJ2-4,CASSLSGLLAKNIQYF,TGTGCCAGCAGTTTATCTGGACTGTTAGCCAAAAACATTCAGTACTTC
-,-,TRBV27,TRBJ1-5,CASSLGGDQPQHF,TGTGCCAGCAGTTTAGGGGGGGATCAGCCCCAGCATTTT
-,-,TRBV30,TRBJ1-1,CAWSLQGYTEAFF,TGTGCCTGGAGTCTACAGGGATACACTGAAGCTTTCTTT
-,-,TRBV30,TRBJ2-5,CAWSTGTLKETQYF,TGTGCCTGGAGTACGGGGACTTTAAAAGAGACCCAGTACTTC
-,-,TRBV9,TRBJ2-3,CASSVVSGTRADTQYF,TGTGCCAGCAGCGTAGTGTCGGGTACCAGGGCAGATACGCAGTATTTT
-,TRBD1,TRBV25-1,TRBJ1-2,CASADRGGYGYTF,TGTGCCAGCGCTGACAGGGGTGGCTATGGCTACACCTTC
-,-,TRBV11-2,TRBJ2-7,CASSPRQGGEQYF,TGTGCCAGCAGCCCCCGGCAGGGTGGCGAGCAGTACTTC
-,TRBD2,TRBV27,TRBJ2-7,CASRSGGLGEQYF,TGTGCCAGCAGGTCGGGGGGGTTGGGCGAGCAGTACTTC
once,-,TRBV3-1/TRBV3-2,TRBJ1-1,CAELIPGGAFF,TGTGCCGAGCTAATTCCAGGAGGCGCTTTCTTT
-,-,TRBV15,TRBJ1-1,CATGLQGPEAFF,TGTGCGACCGGGTTACAGGGACCTGAAGCTTTCTTT
-,TRBD2,TRBV19,TRBJ2-2,CASSMASGGSTGELFF,TGTGCCAGTAGTATGGCTAGCGGGGGATCCACCGGGGAGCTGTTTTTT